This T cell receptor (beta chain) was sequenced during a study of neurological immune-mediated disorders. cDNA was made by 5'RACE with 10-nucleotide random UMIs. Per sequencing run, 15-18 subjects together gave over 190 million TCR-beta sequences. MiXCR, run by TCRdb on the 5' RACE reads, gives a single entry per CDR3 protein. The table includes some 47,000 distinct CDR3 sequences, about a fifth detected once. Documented time point: technical triplicate 3. Study results and limitations: The highest TCR clonal expansion occurred in HTLV-1-associated myelopathy; multiple sclerosis fell below healthy controls. No sharing of CDR3 amino acid sequences was observed among expanded clones across subjects, suggesting private repertoires in all groups.

The trim removed 4 bases at V and 7 bases at J, leaving 6 bases unmatched. Germline CDR1 SGHRS, CDR2 YFSETQ. CDR3 length: 14 residues. Many counts were recorded for this clonotype. What it binds is not known. The clonotype was recovered from a man aged 60 to 75 with HTLV-1-associated myelopathy (HAM/TSP). V and J are TRBV5-1 and TRBJ2-7; 12 bases map to TRBD2. Material for sequencing was PBMCs. The CDR3: CASSRLAGVSEQYF. CDR3 DNA sequence: TGCGCCAGCAGCCGACTAGCGGGAGTCAGTGAGCAGTACTTC.